This T cell receptor (beta chain) stems from a study of blood T cells in healthy people across ages. General study results and limits: Researchers deemed the diversity estimates from one million T cells underestimates. Per million T cells, TCR beta diversity dropped roughly linearly as age increased. Because donor CMV status was unknown, expanded clonotype changes were possibly confounded.

The CDR3 totals 14 residues. V lost 3 bases and J lost 1; bases outside the gene matches: 3. The V gene's germline CDR1 is DFQATT and CDR2 SNEGSKA (reference sequence). Concerning this clonotype itself: Its matching antigen is unknown.

With a J-beta primer mix and a sample-barcoded 5' primer, a second PCR ran about 7 to 11 cycles. Each cDNA molecule carried a tag from a template-switch adaptor that contained 12 random nucleotides. One entry per CDR3 protein, called by TCRdb with MiXCR from the 5' RACE reads. The sample lists 730,000 or so distinct CDR3 sequences; roughly two fifths were seen once. The genes are TRBV20-1 and TRBJ1-5; TRBD1 matches at 7 bases. This TCR derives from a woman between 55 and 75 years old in good health. Sequences were obtained from blood. The CDR3 here is CSASLGQSNQPQHF. CDR3 coding DNA: TGCAGTGCTAGTTTGGGACAGAGCAATCAGCCCCAGCATTTT.